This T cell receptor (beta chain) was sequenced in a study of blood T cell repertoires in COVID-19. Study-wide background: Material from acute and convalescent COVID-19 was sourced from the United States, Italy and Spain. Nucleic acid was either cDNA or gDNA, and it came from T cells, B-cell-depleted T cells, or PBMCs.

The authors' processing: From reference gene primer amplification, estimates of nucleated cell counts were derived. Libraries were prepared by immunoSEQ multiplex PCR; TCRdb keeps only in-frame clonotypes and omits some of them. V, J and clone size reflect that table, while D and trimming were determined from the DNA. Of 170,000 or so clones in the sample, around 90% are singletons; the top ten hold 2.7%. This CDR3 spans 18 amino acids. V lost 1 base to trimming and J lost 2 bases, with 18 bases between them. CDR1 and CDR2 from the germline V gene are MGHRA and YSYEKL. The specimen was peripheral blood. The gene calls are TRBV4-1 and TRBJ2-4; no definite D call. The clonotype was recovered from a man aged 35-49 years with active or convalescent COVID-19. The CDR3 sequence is CASSQVNPGWPPKNIQYF. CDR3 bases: TGCGCCAGCAGCCAAGTCAACCCAGGCTGGCCACCCAAAAACATTCAGTACTTC.